This passage covers 19 T cell receptor beta chains from one sample sequenced in a study of blood T cell repertoires in COVID-19. Measured with immunoSEQ multiplex PCR; TCRdb has only the in-frame clones, and not every one. There are 80,000 to 90,000 clones in the sample; 85% occur only once, and about 14% lies in the top ten. The material sequenced was peripheral blood. The source is a woman in her 70s with acute or convalescent COVID-19.

This clone appeared a few times. The rearrangement uses TRBV28 and TRBJ1-2, with D possibly matching TRBD1 (5 bases). The germline V gene has CDR1 MDHEN and CDR2 SYDVKM. The CDR3 contains 13 residues. Trimming removed 6 bases at V and 0 bases at J, with 8 bases between. The DNA for the CDR3 is TGTGCCAGCAGCTCGACAGCTAACTATGGCTACACCTTC. Its protein product is CASSSTANYGYTF.

A remark on this clone: At one end the junction does not follow the germline gene, possibly because of a read error. The chain uses TRBV6-5 and TRBJ1-5; no clear D. CDR1 MNHEY and CDR2 SVGAGI come from the germline V gene. This CDR3 has 12 amino acids. The CDR3 coding sequence is TGTGCCAGCAGTAACTCAAGGAGGCCCCAGCATTTT. Protein product: CASSNSRRPQHF.

This chain joins TRBV13 and TRBJ2-2; D remains ambiguous. Trimming pared 2 bases from V and 5 bases from J, leaving 12 bases between. Germline V gene data show CDR1 as PRHDT and CDR2 as FYEKMQ (reference sequence). There are 15 residues in the CDR3. The CDR3 region is CASSLSGRSTGELFF. The CDR3 nucleotides are TGTGCCAGCAGCTTAAGTGGCAGAAGTACCGGGGAGCTGTTTTTT.

This sequence joins TRBV6-5 and TRBJ1-3; TRBD1 agrees at 9 bases. The trim removed 5 bases at V and 5 bases at J, leaving 7 bases unmatched. The CDR3 covers 15 residues. The germline V gene encodes CDR1 MNHEY and CDR2 SVGAGI. The CDR3 DNA sequence: TGTGCCAGCAGTCCGGGACAGGGAACTCGAAACACCATATATTTT. Residues: CASSPGQGTRNTIYF.

The rearrangement links TRBV6-1 to TRBJ2-3; weak D call: TRBD2 (6 bases). Trimming stripped 4 bases from V and 1 base from J, with 15 bases between. The CDR3 totals 16 residues. Germline CDR1 and CDR2: MNHNS and SASEGT. CDR3 residues: CASSAASGGGTDTQYF. CDR3 in DNA: TGTGCCAGCAGTGCTGCTAGTGGCGGGGGCACAGATACGCAGTATTTT.

This chain connects TRBV7-8 to TRBJ2-7, with TRBD2 identical over 8 bases. The CDR3 loop spans 18 amino acids. Germline V gene lookup returns CDR1 SGHVS and CDR2 FQNEAQ. Trimming cost V 3 bases and J 6 bases; bases outside gene matches: 19. The CDR3: CASSFATGGERGSREQYV. Written as DNA, the CDR3 is TGTGCCAGCAGCTTTGCCACGGGGGGTGAGCGGGGGTCCCGCGAGCAGTACGTC.

The chain links TRBV7-9 to TRBJ2-3; maybe TRBD1 (6 bases). The CDR3 runs to 16 residues. Germline V gene data show CDR1 as SEHNR and CDR2 as FQNEAQ (reference sequence). V was trimmed by 4 bases and J by 1 base, leaving 15 bases between them. In DNA form, the CDR3 reads TGTGCCAGCAGCTACTACAGGGTCCAGGGCACAGATACGCAGTATTTT. Its translation is CASSYYRVQGTDTQYF.

The V call is TRBV7-2, the J call TRBJ2-5; the D gene is possibly TRBD2 (6 bases). This CDR3 is built from 15 residues. CDR1 and CDR2 from the germline V gene are SGHTA and FQGNSA. V gave up 6 bases and J gave up 2 bases, with 16 bases separating them. The CDR3 region is CASRTPGLEQETQYF. The CDR3 nucleotides read TGTGCCAGCAGGACCCCGGGACTCGAACAAGAGACCCAGTACTTC.

The chain uses TRBV6-1 and TRBJ2-3; D remains ambiguous. Trimming took 2 bases from V and 6 from J, leaving 15 bases between them. CDR3 size: 15 residues. Germline lookup yields CDR1 MNHNS and CDR2 SASEGT. In nucleotides, the CDR3 is TGTGCCAGCAGTGAACATTACCCGAGCAAGGATACGCAGTATTTT. Translated, it gives CASSEHYPSKDTQYF.

The rearrangement joins TRBV2 to TRBJ2-2; D is possibly TRBD2 (7 bases). The CDR3 consists of 15 residues. V lost 10 bases, J lost 6 bases, and 21 bases lay in between. Germline CDR1 SNHLY, CDR2 FYNNEI. The CDR3 loop reads CATSRLRGGAGELFF. The CDR3 DNA reads as TGTGCCACCTCAAGGTTGAGGGGGGGCGCCGGGGAGCTGTTTTTT. Full variable domain (outside the CDR3, taken from reference TRBV2 and TRBJ2-2): EPEVTQTPSHQVTQMGQEVILRCVPISNHLYFYWYRQILGQKVEFLVSFYNNEISEKSEIFDDQFSVERPDGSNFTLKIRSTKLEDSAMYFCATSRLRGGAGELFFGEGSRLTVL.

The rearrangement joins TRBV4-3 to TRBJ1-5, with TRBD1 matching over 9 bases. The CDR3 is made up of 16 amino acids. CDR1 and CDR2 from the germline V gene are LGHNA and YSLEER. Trimming at V came to 3 bases and at J to 6 bases, leaving 9 bases not matched to a gene. Written as DNA, the CDR3 is TGCGCCAGCAGCCAGGACGAGGACAGGGGCCTTCAGCCCCAGCATTTT. Amino acid sequence: CASSQDEDRGLQPQHF.

The V and J genes are TRBV6-5 and TRBJ1-4; no reliable D call. CDR3 length: 14 residues. Germline CDR1 and CDR2: MNHEY and SVGAGI. V was shortened by 8 bases and J by 4 bases, with 14 bases between the two germline ends. Here the CDR3 reads CASGKRTYNEKLFF. In nucleotides, the CDR3 is TGTGCCAGCGGAAAGCGGACCTATAATGAAAAACTGTTTTTT.

The V gene is TRBV6-2 or TRBV6-3, the J gene TRBJ2-7, with D possibly TRBD1 on 6 matching bases. The germline V and J ends were trimmed by 4 bases and 4 bases, with 11 bases remaining between them. The CDR3 has 13 residues. CDR1 and CDR2 from the germline V gene are MNHEY and SVGEGT. The CDR3 sequence: CASSSPGDYEQYV. The DNA for the CDR3 is TGTGCCAGCAGTTCTCCAGGGGATTACGAGCAGTACGTC.

The rearrangement links TRBV6-4 to TRBJ1-6; D not certain. The CDR3 has 15 residues. V was pared by 5 bases and J by 7 bases, with 15 bases between. The germline gives CDR1 MRHNA, CDR2 SNTAGT. The CDR3 region has the DNA TGTGCCAGCAGTCGTAACAGCGGAGGAAATTCACCCCTCCACTTT. Amino acid sequence: CASSRNSGGNSPLHF.

The chain uses TRBV4-1 and TRBJ2-3, with 12 positions matching TRBD2. Germline loops: CDR1 MGHRA, CDR2 YSYEKL. CDR3 length: 17 residues. Germline trimming cut 3 bases from V and 5 bases from J; bases unmatched to any gene: 9. CDR3 DNA sequence: TGCGCCAGCAGCCATCGACTAGCGGGGGCCCGGGAAGATACGCAGTATTTT. This sequence encodes CASSHRLAGAREDTQYF.

The CDR3 protein is CAIRSGGTSGLNTGELFF. Written as DNA, the CDR3 is TGTGCCATCCGTTCCGGGGGGACTAGCGGGTTGAACACCGGGGAGCTGTTTTTT. This chain uses TRBV10-3 with TRBJ2-2; 12 bases are a match to TRBD2. V shed 8 bases and J 1 base; nucleotides not matched to a gene: 11. CDR3 size: 18 residues. Per germline, CDR1 ENHRY and CDR2 SYGVKD.

This clone has a handful of counts. The sample carries other DNA sequences with the same CDR3. This sequence joins TRBV5-8 and TRBJ2-3; 7 bases fit TRBD1. The CDR3 spans 14 residues. After removal of 0 bases from V and 5 bases from J, the junction contained 3 bases not matched to a gene. CDR1 and CDR2 (germline): SGHTS, YDEGEE. The CDR3 sequence is CASSLGQGVDTQYF. The CDR3 region has the DNA TGTGCCAGCAGCTTGGGCCAGGGGGTAGATACGCAGTATTTT.

CDR3 coding DNA: TGTGCCAGTAGTATAGATCCCCCGGGAGGCTCCCACCCCCTCTACAATGAGCAGTTCTTC. Translating gives CASSIDPPGGSHPLYNEQFF. This chain uses TRBV19 with TRBJ2-1; TRBD2 aligns across 7 bases. Germline loops: CDR1 LNHDA, CDR2 SQIVND (reference sequence). V shed 0 bases, J shed 3 bases, and the junction held 17 bases outside the gene matches. CDR3 size: 20 residues.

The chain recombines TRBV7-9 with TRBJ1-4, with no clear D. Germline CDR1 is SEHNR and CDR2 is FQNEAQ (reference sequence). Trimming removed 1 base from V and 5 bases from J, with 14 bases in between. The CDR3 has 16 residues. CDR3 loop: CASSLGSAALNEKLFF. CDR3 nucleotides: TGTGCCAGCAGCTTAGGGAGCGCAGCCCTAAATGAAAAACTGTTTTTT.